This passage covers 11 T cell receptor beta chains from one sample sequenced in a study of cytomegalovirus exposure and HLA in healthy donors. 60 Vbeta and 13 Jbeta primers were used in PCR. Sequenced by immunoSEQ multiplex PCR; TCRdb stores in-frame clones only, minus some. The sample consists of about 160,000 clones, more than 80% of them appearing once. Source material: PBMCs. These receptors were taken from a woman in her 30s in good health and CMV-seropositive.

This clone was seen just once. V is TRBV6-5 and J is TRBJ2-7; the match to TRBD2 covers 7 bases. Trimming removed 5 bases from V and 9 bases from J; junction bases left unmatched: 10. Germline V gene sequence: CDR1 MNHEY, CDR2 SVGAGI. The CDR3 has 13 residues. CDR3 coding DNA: TGTGCCAGCAGTCCACCGGGACTATTCGTGCAGTACTTC. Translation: CASSPPGLFVQYF.

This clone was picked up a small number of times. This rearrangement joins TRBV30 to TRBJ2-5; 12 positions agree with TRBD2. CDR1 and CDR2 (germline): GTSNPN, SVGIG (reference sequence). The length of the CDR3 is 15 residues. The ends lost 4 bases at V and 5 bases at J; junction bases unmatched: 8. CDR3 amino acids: CAWILAGGPWETQYF. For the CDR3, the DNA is TGTGCCTGGATCCTAGCGGGGGGGCCGTGGGAGACCCAGTACTTC.

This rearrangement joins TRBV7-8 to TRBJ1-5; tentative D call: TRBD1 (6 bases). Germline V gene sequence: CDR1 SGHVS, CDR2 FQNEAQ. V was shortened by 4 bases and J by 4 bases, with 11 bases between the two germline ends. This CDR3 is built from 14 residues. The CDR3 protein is CASSSGTINQPQHF. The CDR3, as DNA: TGTGCCAGCAGCTCTGGGACAATTAATCAGCCCCAGCATTTT.

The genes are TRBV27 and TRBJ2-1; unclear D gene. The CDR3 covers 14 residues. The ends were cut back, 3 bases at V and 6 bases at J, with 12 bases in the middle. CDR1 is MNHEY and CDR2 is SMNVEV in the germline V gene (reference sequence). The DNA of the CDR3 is TGTGCCAGCAGTTTCGGTTACAGTATCAATGAGCAGTTCTTC. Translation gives CASSFGYSINEQFF.

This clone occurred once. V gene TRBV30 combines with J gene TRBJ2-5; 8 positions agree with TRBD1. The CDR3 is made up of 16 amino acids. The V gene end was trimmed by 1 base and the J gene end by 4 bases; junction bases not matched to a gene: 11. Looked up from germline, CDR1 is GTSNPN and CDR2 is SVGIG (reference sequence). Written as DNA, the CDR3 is TGTGCCTGGAGTGACACAGGGGGAGGATTCGGAGAGACCCAGTACTTC. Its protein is CAWSDTGGGFGETQYF. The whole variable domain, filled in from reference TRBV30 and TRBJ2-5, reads SQTIHQWPATLVQPVGSPLSLECTVEGTSNPNLYWYRQAAGRGLQLLFYSVGIGQISSEVPQNLSASRPQDRQFILSSKKLLLSDSGFYLCAWSDTGGGFGETQYFGPGTRLLVL.

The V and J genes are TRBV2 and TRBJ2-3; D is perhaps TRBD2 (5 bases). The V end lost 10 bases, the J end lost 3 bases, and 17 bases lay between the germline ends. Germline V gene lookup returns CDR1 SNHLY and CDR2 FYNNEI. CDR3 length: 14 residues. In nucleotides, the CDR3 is TGTGCCATGCTTCGGACTGCAAAGACAGATACGCAGTATTTT. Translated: CAMLRTAKTDTQYF.

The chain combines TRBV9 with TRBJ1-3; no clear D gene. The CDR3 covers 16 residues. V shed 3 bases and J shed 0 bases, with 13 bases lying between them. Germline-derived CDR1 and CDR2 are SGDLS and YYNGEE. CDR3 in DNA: TGTGCCAGCAGCGCTAATTGGAGGAACTCTGGAAACACCATATATTTT. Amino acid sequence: CASSANWRNSGNTIYF.

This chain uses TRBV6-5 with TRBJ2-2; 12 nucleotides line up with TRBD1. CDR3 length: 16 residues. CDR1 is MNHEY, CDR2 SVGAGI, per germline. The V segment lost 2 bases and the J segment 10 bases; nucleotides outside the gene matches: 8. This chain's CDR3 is CASSYHIGTGGAELFF. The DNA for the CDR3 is TGTGCCAGCAGTTACCATATAGGGACAGGGGGCGCGGAGCTGTTTTTT.

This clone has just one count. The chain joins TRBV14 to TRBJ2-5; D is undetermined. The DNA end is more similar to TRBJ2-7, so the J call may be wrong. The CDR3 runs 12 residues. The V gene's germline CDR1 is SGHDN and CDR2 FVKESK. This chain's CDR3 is CASSIHSYEQYF. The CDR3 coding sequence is TGTGCCAGCAGCATCCACAGCTACGAGCAGTACTTC.

CDR3 sequence reads: CASSILPGTGGNYGYTF. DNA for the CDR3: TGTGCCAGTAGTATACTACCCGGGACAGGGGGTAACTATGGCTACACCTTC. The rearrangement links TRBV19 to TRBJ1-2; 11 positions agree with TRBD1. The CDR3 runs 17 residues. Germline trimming cut 2 bases from V and 1 base from J; bases unmatched to any gene: 6. CDR1 is LNHDA, CDR2 SQIVND, per germline (reference sequence). The whole variable domain, remainder taken from reference TRBV19 and TRBJ1-2, is DGGITQSPKYLFRKEGQNVTLSCEQNLNHDAMYWYRQDPGQGLRLIYYSQIVNDFQKGDIAEGYSVSREKKESFPLTVTSAQKNPTAFYLCASSILPGTGGNYGYTFGSGTRLTVV.

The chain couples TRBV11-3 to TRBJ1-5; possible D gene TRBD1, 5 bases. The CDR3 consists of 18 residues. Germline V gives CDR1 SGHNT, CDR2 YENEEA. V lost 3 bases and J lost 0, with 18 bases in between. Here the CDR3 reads CASSFCTGRAYSNQPQHF. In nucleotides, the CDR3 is TGTGCCAGCAGCTTTTGTACGGGCAGGGCCTATAGCAATCAGCCCCAGCATTTT.